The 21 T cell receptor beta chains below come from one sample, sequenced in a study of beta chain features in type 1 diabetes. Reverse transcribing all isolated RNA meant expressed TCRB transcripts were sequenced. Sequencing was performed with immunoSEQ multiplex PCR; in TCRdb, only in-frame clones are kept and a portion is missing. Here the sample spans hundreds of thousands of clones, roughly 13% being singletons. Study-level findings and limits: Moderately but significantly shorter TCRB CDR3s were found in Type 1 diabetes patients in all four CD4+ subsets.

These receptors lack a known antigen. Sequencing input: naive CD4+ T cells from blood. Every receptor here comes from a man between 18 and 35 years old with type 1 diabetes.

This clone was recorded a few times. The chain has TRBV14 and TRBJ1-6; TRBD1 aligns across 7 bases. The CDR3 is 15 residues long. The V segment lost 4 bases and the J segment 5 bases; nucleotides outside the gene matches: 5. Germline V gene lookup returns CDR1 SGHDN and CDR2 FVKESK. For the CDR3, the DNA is TGTGCCAGCAGCCCATCCGGGACAGATAATTCACCCCTCCACTTT. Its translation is CASSPSGTDNSPLHF.

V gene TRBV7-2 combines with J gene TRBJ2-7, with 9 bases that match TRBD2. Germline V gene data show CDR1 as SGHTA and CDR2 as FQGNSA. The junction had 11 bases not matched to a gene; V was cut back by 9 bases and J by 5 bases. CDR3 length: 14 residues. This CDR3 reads CASSVAGVTHEQYF. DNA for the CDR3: TGTGCCAGTTCGGTAGCGGGAGTAACCCACGAGCAGTACTTC.

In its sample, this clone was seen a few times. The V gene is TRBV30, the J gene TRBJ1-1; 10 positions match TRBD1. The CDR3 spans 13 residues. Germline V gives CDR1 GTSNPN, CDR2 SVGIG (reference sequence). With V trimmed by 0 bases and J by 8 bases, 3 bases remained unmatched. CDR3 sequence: CAWSVWTGGEAFF. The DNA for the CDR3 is TGTGCCTGGAGTGTATGGACAGGGGGAGAAGCTTTCTTT.

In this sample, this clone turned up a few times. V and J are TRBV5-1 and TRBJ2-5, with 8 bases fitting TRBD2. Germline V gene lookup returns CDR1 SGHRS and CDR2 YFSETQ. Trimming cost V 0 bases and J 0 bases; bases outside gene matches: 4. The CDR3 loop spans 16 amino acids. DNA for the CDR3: TGCGCCAGCAGCTTGGATGTAGCGGGGAACCAAGAGACCCAGTACTTC. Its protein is CASSLDVAGNQETQYF.

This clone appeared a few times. The chain's CDR3 is CASPGLAANTGELFF. DNA for the CDR3: TGTGCCAGCCCTGGGCTAGCGGCGAACACCGGGGAGCTGTTTTTT. The chain couples TRBV7-2 to TRBJ2-2; 7 bases are a match to TRBD2. Germline trimming cut 8 bases from V and 0 bases from J; bases unmatched to any gene: 6. The CDR3 is 15 amino acids. Germline V gene sequence: CDR1 SGHTA, CDR2 FQGNSA.

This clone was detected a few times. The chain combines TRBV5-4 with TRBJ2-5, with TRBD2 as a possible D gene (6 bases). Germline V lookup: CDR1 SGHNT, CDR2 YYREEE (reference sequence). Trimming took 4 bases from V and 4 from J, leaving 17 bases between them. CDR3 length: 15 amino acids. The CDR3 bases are TGTGCCAGCAGCACCCCCGGGAGCAAGGTAGAGACCCAGTACTTC. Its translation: CASSTPGSKVETQYF.

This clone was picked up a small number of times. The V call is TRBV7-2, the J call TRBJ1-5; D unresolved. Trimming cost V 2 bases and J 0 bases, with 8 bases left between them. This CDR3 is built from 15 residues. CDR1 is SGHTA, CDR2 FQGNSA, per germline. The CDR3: CASSLSRSSNQPQHF. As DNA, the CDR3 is TGTGCCAGCAGCTTATCTAGAAGTAGCAATCAGCCCCAGCATTTT.

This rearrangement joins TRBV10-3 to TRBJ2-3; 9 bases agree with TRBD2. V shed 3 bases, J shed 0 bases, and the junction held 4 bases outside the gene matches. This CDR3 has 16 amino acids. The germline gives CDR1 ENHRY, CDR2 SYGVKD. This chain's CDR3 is CAISDSTSGSTDTQYF. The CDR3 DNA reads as TGTGCCATCAGTGATTCGACTAGCGGTAGCACAGATACGCAGTATTTT.

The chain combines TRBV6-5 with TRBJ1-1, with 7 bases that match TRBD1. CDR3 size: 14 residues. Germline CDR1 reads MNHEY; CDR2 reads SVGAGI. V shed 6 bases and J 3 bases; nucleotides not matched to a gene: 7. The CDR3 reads CASRKTGRDTEAFF. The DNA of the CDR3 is TGTGCCAGCAGGAAGACAGGGCGGGACACTGAAGCTTTCTTT.

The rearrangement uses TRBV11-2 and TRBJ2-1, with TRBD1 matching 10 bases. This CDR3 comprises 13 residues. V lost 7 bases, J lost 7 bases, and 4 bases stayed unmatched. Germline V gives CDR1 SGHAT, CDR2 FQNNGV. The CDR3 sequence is CASNPDRGNEQFF. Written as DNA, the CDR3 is TGTGCCAGCAACCCGGACAGGGGGAATGAGCAGTTCTTC.

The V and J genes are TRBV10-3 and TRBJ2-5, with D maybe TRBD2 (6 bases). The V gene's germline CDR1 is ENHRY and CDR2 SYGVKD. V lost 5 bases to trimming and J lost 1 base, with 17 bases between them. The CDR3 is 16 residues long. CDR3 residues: CAISLGLTQVQETQYF. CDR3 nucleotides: TGTGCCATCAGTCTGGGACTTACCCAAGTCCAAGAGACCCAGTACTTC.

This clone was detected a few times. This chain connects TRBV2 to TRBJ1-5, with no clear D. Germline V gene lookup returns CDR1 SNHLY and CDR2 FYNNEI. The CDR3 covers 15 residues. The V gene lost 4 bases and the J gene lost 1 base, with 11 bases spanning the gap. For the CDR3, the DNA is TGTGCCAGCAGTGTGGGGTTCGGGAGCAATCAGCCCCAGCATTTT. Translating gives CASSVGFGSNQPQHF.

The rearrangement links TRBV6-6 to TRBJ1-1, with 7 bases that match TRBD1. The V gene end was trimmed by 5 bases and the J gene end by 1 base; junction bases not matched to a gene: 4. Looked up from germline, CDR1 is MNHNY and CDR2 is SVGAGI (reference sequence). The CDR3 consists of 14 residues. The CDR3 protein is CASSRDSRNTEAFF. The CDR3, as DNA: TGTGCCAGCAGTCGGGACAGTCGGAACACTGAAGCTTTCTTT.

CDR3 coding DNA: TGCGCCAGCAGACCGGGACAGGGGTTATCTGAAGCTTTCTTT. Protein: CASRPGQGLSEAFF. The chain carries TRBV5-1 and TRBJ1-1, with 10 positions matching TRBD1. Per germline, CDR1 SGHRS and CDR2 YFSETQ. V lost 5 bases and J lost 6; bases outside the gene matches: 7. CDR3 length: 14 residues.

The CDR3 region has the DNA TGTGCCAGCAGTCTCCGGGACAGATATCGCACAGATACGCAGTATTTT. It encodes CASSLRDRYRTDTQYF. This chain connects TRBV28 to TRBJ2-3; 7 nucleotides line up with TRBD1. The CDR3 extends over 16 amino acids. CDR1 MDHEN and CDR2 SYDVKM come from the germline V gene. J gave up 1 base and V 5 bases, and 9 bases lay outside the gene matches.

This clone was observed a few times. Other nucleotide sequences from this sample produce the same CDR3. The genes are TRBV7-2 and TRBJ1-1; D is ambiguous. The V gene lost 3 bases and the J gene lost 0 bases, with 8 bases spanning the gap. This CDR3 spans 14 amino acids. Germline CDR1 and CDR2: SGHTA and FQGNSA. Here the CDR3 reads CASSLARVNTEAFF. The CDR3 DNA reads TGTGCCAGCAGCTTGGCCCGGGTGAACACTGAAGCTTTCTTT. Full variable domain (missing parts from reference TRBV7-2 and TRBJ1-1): GAGVSQSPSNKVTEKGKDVELRCDPISGHTALYWYRQSLGQGLEFLIYFQGNSAPDKSGLPSDRFSAERTGGSVSTLTIQRTQQEDSAVYLCASSLARVNTEAFFGQGTRLTVV.

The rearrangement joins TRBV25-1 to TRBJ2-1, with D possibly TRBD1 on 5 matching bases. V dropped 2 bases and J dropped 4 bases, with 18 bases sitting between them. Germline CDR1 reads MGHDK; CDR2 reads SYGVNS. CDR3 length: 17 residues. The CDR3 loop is CASSEDSGLRPYNEQFF. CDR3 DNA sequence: TGTGCCAGCAGTGAAGATTCAGGGCTAAGACCGTACAATGAGCAGTTCTTC.

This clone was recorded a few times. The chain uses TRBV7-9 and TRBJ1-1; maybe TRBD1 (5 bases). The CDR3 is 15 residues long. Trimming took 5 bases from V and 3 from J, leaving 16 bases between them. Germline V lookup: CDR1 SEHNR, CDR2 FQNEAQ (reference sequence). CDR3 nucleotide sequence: TGTGCCAGCAGCCCAATTGGGGGTGGGGACACTGAAGCTTTCTTT. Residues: CASSPIGGGDTEAFF.

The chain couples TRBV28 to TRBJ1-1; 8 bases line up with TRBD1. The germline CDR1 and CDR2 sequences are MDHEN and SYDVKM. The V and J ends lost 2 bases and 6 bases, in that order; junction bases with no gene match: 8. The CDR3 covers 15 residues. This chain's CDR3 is CASSLRDRRISEAFF. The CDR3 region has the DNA TGTGCCAGCAGTTTAAGGGACAGGAGAATATCTGAAGCTTTCTTT.

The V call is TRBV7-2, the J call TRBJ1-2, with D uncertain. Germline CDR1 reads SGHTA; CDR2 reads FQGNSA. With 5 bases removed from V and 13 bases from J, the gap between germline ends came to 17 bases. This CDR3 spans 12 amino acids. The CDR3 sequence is CASSGRATRSTF. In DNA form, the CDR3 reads TGTGCCAGCAGCGGGCGGGCCACCCGGAGCACCTTC. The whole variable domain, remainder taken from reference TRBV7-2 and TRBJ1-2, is GAGVSQSPSNKVTEKGKDVELRCDPISGHTALYWYRQSLGQGLEFLIYFQGNSAPDKSGLPSDRFSAERTGGSVSTLTIQRTQQEDSAVYLCASSGRATRSTFGSGTRLTVV.

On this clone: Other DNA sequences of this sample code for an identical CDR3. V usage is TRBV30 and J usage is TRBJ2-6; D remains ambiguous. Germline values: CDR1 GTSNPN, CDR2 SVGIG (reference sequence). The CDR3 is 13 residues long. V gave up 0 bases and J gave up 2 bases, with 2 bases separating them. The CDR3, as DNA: TGTGCCTGGAGTGTACCTGGGGCCAACGTCCTGACTTTC. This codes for CAWSVPGANVLTF.